This T cell receptor (beta chain) was captured by sequencing in a study of T cells in Graves' hyperthyroidism and ophthalmopathy. Exclusion followed for patients with uncontrolled infection, other autoimmune disease, pregnancy or lactation. V gave up 2 bases and J gave up 2 bases; unmatched junction bases: 10. CDR1 is SGHRS, CDR2 YFSETQ, per germline. The CDR3 is 16 residues long. What was amplified from RNA transcripts were TCR beta CDR3 regions. In the first-round RT-PCR of the TCR CDR3, the HTBI primer set was used. TCRdb recomputed calls from the multiplex PCR reads with MiXCR, one row per CDR3 protein. The data contain about 420,000 distinct CDR3 sequences, around 15% of them singletons.

The source of this sequence is a woman younger than 35 with Graves' hyperthyroidism. The rearrangement uses TRBV5-1 and TRBJ2-7, with 7 bases fitting TRBD1. The source material was blood. In nucleotides, the CDR3 is TGCGCCAGCAGCTTCGTCCCCGGGGACAGCACCTACGAGCAGTACTTC. Amino acids: CASSFVPGDSTYEQYF.